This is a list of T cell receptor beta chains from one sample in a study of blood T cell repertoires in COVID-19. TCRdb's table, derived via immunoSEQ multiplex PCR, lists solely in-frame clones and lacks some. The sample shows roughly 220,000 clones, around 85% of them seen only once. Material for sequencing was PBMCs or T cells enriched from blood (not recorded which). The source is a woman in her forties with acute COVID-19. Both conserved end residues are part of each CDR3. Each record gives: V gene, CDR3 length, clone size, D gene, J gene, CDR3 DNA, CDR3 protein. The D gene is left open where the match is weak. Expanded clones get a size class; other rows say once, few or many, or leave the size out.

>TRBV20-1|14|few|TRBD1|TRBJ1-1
TGCAGTGCTAGTAGGGACAGGATGAACACTGAAGCTTTCTTT
CSASRDRMNTEAFF
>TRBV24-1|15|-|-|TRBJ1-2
TGTGCCACCAGTGATTCTGTCGGCTCGGGCTATGGCTACACCTTC
CATSDSVGSGYGYTF
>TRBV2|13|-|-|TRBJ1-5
TGTGCCAGCAGTCAGGCAGGGAATCAGCCCCAGCATTTT
CASSQAGNQPQHF
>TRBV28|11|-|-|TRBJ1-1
TGTGCCAGCAGTTTGGGGAGGGCGGCTTTCTTT
CASSLGRAAFF
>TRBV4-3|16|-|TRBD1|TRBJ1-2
TGCGCCAGCAGCCAGCTCCGGGACAGGGGGTTCTATGGCTACACCTTC
CASSQLRDRGFYGYTF
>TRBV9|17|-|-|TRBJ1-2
TGTGCCAGCAGCGTAGAACGGCAGGTCAAAGCTAACTATGGCTACACCTTC
CASSVERQVKANYGYTF
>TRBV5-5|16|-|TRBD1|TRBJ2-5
TGTGCCAGCAGCTTGTGGACGGGGACAGGTGGTGAGACCCAGTACTTC
CASSLWTGTGGETQYF
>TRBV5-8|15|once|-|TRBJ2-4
TGTGCCAGCAGCTTAGTAGCGGTAGCCAAAAACATTCAGTACTTC
CASSLVAVAKNIQYF
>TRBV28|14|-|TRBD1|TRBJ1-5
TGTGCCAGCAGCGCGGACAGGGTTAGACAGCCCCAGCATTTT
CASSADRVRQPQHF
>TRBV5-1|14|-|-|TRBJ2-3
TGCGCCAGCAGCTTGGCGGGAAACACAGATACGCAGTATTTT
CASSLAGNTDTQYF
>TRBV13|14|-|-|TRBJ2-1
TGTGCCAGCAAAGAACAAGTCGATTACAATGAGCAGTTCTTC
CASKEQVDYNEQFF
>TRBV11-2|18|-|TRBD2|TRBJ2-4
TGTGCCAGCAGCTTCCGGACTAGCGGATTGCTAGCCAAAAACATTCAGTACTTC
CASSFRTSGLLAKNIQYF
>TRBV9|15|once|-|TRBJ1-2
TGTGCCAGCAGCCCTCAAGTGGGAGGGGTGTATGGCTACACCTTC
CASSPQVGGVYGYTF
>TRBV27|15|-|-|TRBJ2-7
TGTGCCACCACCGCCCTGGCGGGTGGTCCCTACGAGCAGTACTTC
CATTALAGGPYEQYF
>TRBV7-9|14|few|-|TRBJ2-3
TGTGCCAGCAGCTTAGCTCAGACAGCAGATACGCAGTATTTT
CASSLAQTADTQYF
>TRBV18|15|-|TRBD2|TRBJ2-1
TGTGCCAGCTCACCCCTTGGGACTAGCGGCAATGAGCAGTTCTTC
CASSPLGTSGNEQFF